The clone carrying this TCR beta chain was observed a few times. The CDR3 runs to 13 residues. With V trimmed by 5 bases and J by 8 bases, 7 bases remained unmatched. Per the germline V gene, CDR1 is SGHTA and CDR2 is FQGNSA. The sample belongs to a study of T cells of healthy individuals. TCRdb itself ran the 5' RACE reads through MiXCR, one entry per CDR3 protein. This table has 65,000 to 90,000 distinct CDR3 sequences, roughly 5% appearing once. The chain links TRBV7-2 to TRBJ1-2, with TRBD1 matching 8 bases. The clonotype comes from a female donor in good health. The CDR3 spells CASSLDREAGYTF. The CDR3 DNA reads as TGTGCCAGCAGCCTGGACAGGGAGGCAGGCTACACCTTC.